Many counts were recorded for the clone carrying this T cell receptor beta chain. What it binds is unknown. The sample originates from a study of early T cells in non-severe SARS-CoV-2 infection. About the study: Whole-blood bulk RNA, unsorted, was sequenced, and chains were unpaired. The study, taken as a whole, reports: CD4 and private specificities were missed by VDJdb matching, which favored anti-spike CD8 responses.

Each single cDNA molecule received a unique molecular identifier. In TCRdb, the 5' RACE reads were re-called with MiXCR into one record per CDR3 protein. Here the sample spans approximately 30,000 distinct CDR3 sequences, under 7.5% being singletons. Germline V CDR1 and CDR2: SGHTA, FQGTGA. The CDR3 is 14 residues long. Trimming cost V 6 bases and J 8 bases, with 17 bases left between them. The sample taken for sequencing was whole blood. The chain employs TRBV7-3 and TRBJ2-1; D tentatively fits TRBD1 or TRBD2 (5 bases each). The clonotype originates from an adult who was a healthcare worker with PCR-confirmed SARS-CoV-2 infection or an uninfected control (not recorded which). CDR3 region: CASSSGTARDEQFF. For the CDR3, the DNA is TGTGCCAGCAGTTCCGGGACCGCTAGGGATGAGCAGTTCTTC.